This T cell receptor (beta chain) was retrieved from a study of T cell responses to AZD1222 COVID-19 vaccine. General observations from the study: Mostly white British, mostly female donors; authors suggested clonal diversity may be underestimated. Across the whole spike, CD4 TCRs peaked at regions 160-218 and 743-854.

The repertoire was sequenced with immunoSEQ multiplex PCR; TCRdb's copy has only in-frame clones and lacks some. This sample has over 130,000 clones, with 80% to 95% found just once. Regarding this clone: Its specificity is unknown.

This CDR3 is built from 11 residues. Germline V gene sequence: CDR1 KGHSH, CDR2 LQKENI. Trimming shortened V by 4 bases and J by 8 bases, and 8 bases separated the two germline ends. The gene calls are TRBV18 and TRBJ1-2; the D gene is possibly TRBD1 (6 bases). The material sequenced was peripheral blood, taken 28 days after the second AZD1222 dose. This TCR was sampled from an adult who received the AZD1222 COVID-19 vaccine. The CDR3: CASSLGQGYTF. The CDR3 DNA is TGTGCCAGCTCACTCGGACAGGGCTACACCTTC. The whole variable domain, remainder taken from reference TRBV18 and TRBJ1-2, is NAGVMQNPRHLVRRRGQEARLRCSPMKGHSHVYWYRQLPEEGLKFMVYLQKENIIDESGMPKERFSAEFPKEGPSILRIQQVVRGDSAAYFCASSLGQGYTFGSGTRLTVV.